This T cell receptor beta chain was sequenced for a study of glioma-infiltrating T cells after dendritic cell vaccination. Input was about 2 ug genomic DNA, or all available if less. Amplification used 60 V beta primers and 13 J beta primers. Method: immunoSEQ multiplex PCR; TCRdb's copy keeps in-frame clones and lacks some. The sample gives over 55,000 clones, approximately 80% of which show up once; less than 8% is in the top ten. Germline-derived CDR1 and CDR2 are SQVTM and ANQGSEA. The CDR3 is 12 amino acids. Trimming cost V 7 bases and J 4 bases; bases outside gene matches: 7. J is TRBJ2-7 and V is TRBV29-1; 7 nucleotides line up with TRBD2. The clonotype was recovered from a human donor with glioblastoma. The sample was blood, taken before dendritic cell vaccination. The CDR3 reads CSGVGRGYEQYF. In nucleotides, the CDR3 is TGCAGCGGTGTGGGGAGGGGATACGAGCAGTACTTC.